In this sample, the clone carrying this TCR beta chain turned up many times. Antigen: not known. The V and J ends lost 2 bases and 12 bases respectively, with 10 bases between them. This CDR3 is 11 amino acids long. Regions amplified from RNA transcripts were the TCR beta CDR3 regions. First-round RT-PCR with HTBI primers amplified the TCR CDR3 region. TCRdb redid the calling of the multiplex PCR reads with MiXCR, one entry per CDR3 protein. Among about 520,000 distinct CDR3 sequences listed, approximately 24% were seen once. Ophthalmopathy cases scored 3 or more on the Clinical Activity Score and 4 or more on NOSPECS grade, with duration below 3 months. The sample comes from a study of T cells in Graves' hyperthyroidism and ophthalmopathy. Points from the study as a whole: In simple terms, a model built on 13 V-J features told ophthalmopathy apart from stable hyperthyroidism.

The chain links TRBV12-3 or TRBV12-4 to TRBJ1-2; D call uncertain. The receptor comes from a woman in her 30s with Graves' ophthalmopathy. Sequencing used blood. The CDR3 DNA reads as TGTGCCAGCAGTTTAACCAGCACGCACACCTTC. As protein: CASSLTSTHTF.